This TCR beta chain was sequenced during a study of control samples from healthy donors and cancer patients. Some clones are missing from TCRdb's copy, which holds only in-frame ones; the method was immunoSEQ multiplex PCR. The data contain some 96,000 clones, approximately 95% of them seen just once; the ten biggest clones take up around 8.2%. Trimming removed 6 bases from V and 5 bases from J; junction bases left unmatched: 14. CDR1 SGHRS and CDR2 YFSETQ come from the germline V gene. The CDR3 runs to 16 residues. The receptor comes from a man aged 18 to 29 in good health. Material for sequencing was blood. The genes are TRBV5-1 and TRBJ2-5; 9 bases are a match to TRBD1. CDR3 sequence (DNA): TGCGCCAGCATCCCGGGCCGGACAGGGGCAAGGGAGACCCAGTACTTC. It specifies CASIPGRTGARETQYF.